This record covers a single TCR beta chain. The antigen remains unidentified. Sequencing targeted TCR beta in T cells from blood (CD8+ and CD4+). The CDR3 extends over 15 amino acids. CDR1 is MNHEY, CDR2 SMNVEV, per germline (reference sequence). V was pared by 2 bases and J by 7 bases, with 11 bases of the junction left unmatched. The data are from a study of CD8 T cells in Susac syndrome. Whole-study results and caveats: It was acknowledged by the study that relatively few individuals were included in its TCR sequencing and HLA analysis.

Random hexamers were used to reverse transcribe an amount of roughly 0.5 to 1 ug RNA. Amplification of TCR beta CDR3 used immunoSEQ multiplex PCR across 54 Vbeta and 13 Jbeta. TCRdb analysed the immunoSEQ multiplex PCR reads with MiXCR anew, one entry per CDR3 protein. The profile shows hundreds of thousands of distinct CDR3 sequences, 80% to 95% of them singletons. The chain links TRBV27 to TRBJ2-7, with 7 bases identical to TRBD1. The specimen was CD8+ T cells from PBMCs. The source is a human donor with multiple sclerosis. The CDR3 sequence is CASSLGTAQFGEQYF. The CDR3 nucleotides read TGTGCCAGCAGTTTAGGGACAGCCCAGTTTGGGGAGCAGTACTTC.